These 4 T cell receptor beta chains were sequenced from one sample in a study of blood T cell repertoires in COVID-19. Here immunoSEQ multiplex PCR was the method, and the copy in TCRdb shows in-frame clones only, minus some. Of over 200,000 clones listed, roughly 85% were seen once; the top ten hold just over 2.5%. Material for sequencing was peripheral blood. The receptor set was obtained from an older woman with active or convalescent COVID-19.

The chain links TRBV28 to TRBJ1-3, with TRBD1 matching 8 bases. Germline values: CDR1 MDHEN, CDR2 SYDVKM. This CDR3 has 15 residues. The trim removed 3 bases at V and 3 bases at J, leaving 4 bases unmatched. As DNA, the CDR3 is TGTGCCAGCAGTTTGGATACAGGGGGTGGAAACACCATATATTTT. Translating gives CASSLDTGGGNTIYF. Full variable domain (remainder filled in from reference TRBV28 and TRBJ1-3): DVKVTQSSRYLVKRTGEKVFLECVQDMDHENMFWYRQDPGLGLRLIYFSYDVKMKEKGDIPEGYSVSREKKERFSLILESASTNQTSMYLCASSLDTGGGNTIYFGEGSWLTVV.

This CDR3 is CASSQAGGGSAQYF. CDR3 DNA: TGTGCCAGCAGCCAAGCGGGCGGGGGGTCGGCCCAGTACTTC. This chain joins TRBV3-1 (or the pseudogene TRBV3-2) and TRBJ2-5; 8 bases are shared with TRBD2. Germline V gene sequence: CDR1 LGHDT, CDR2 YNNKEL (reference sequence). V was pared by 1 base and J by 9 bases, with 7 bases of the junction left unmatched. CDR3 size: 14 residues.

The rearrangement uses TRBV9 and TRBJ2-6; D is possibly TRBD2 (6 bases). From germline, CDR1 is SGDLS and CDR2 YYNGEE. V lost 5 bases and J 4 bases, leaving 13 bases between the germline ends. This CDR3 has 15 residues. The chain's CDR3 is CASSLGGRGANVLTF. DNA of the CDR3: TGTGCCAGCAGTTTGGGAGGACGGGGGGCCAACGTCCTGACTTTC. Full variable domain (missing parts from reference TRBV9 and TRBJ2-6): DSGVTQTPKHLITATGQRVTLRCSPRSGDLSVYWYQQSLDQGLQFLIQYYNGEERAKGNILERFSAQQFPDLHSELNLSSLELGDSALYFCASSLGGRGANVLTFGAGSRLTVL.

In its sample, this clone was seen a few times. The V call is TRBV3-1 (or the pseudogene TRBV3-2), the J call TRBJ2-7; TRBD1 aligns across 7 bases. V was pared by 2 bases and J by 5 bases, with 6 bases of the junction left unmatched. The CDR3 runs to 14 residues. Germline-derived CDR1 and CDR2 are LGHDT and YNNKEL (reference sequence). The CDR3 region has the DNA TGTGCCAGCAGCCAATACGGACAGGTCGACGAGCAGTACTTC. Translating it yields CASSQYGQVDEQYF.